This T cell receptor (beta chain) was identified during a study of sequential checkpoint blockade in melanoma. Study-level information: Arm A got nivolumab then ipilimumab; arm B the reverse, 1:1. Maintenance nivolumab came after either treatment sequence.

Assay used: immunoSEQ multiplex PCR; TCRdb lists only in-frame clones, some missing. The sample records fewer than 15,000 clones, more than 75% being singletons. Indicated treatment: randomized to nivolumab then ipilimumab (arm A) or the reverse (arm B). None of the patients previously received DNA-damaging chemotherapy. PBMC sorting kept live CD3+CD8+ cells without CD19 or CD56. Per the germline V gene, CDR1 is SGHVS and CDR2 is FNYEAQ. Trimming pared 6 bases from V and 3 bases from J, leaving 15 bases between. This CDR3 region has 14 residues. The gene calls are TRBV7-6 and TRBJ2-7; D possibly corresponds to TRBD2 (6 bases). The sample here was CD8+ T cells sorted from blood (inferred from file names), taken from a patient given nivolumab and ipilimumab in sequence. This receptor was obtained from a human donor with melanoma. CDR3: CASSRRDSDYEQYF. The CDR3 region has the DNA TGTGCCAGCAGTCGCCGGGACTCAGACTACGAGCAGTACTTC. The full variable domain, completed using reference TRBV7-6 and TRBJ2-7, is GAGVSQSPRYKVTKRGQDVALRCDPISGHVSLYWYRQALGQGPEFLTYFNYEAQQDKSGLPNDRFSAERPEGSISTLTIQRTEQRDSAMYRCASSRRDSDYEQYFGPGTRLTVT.